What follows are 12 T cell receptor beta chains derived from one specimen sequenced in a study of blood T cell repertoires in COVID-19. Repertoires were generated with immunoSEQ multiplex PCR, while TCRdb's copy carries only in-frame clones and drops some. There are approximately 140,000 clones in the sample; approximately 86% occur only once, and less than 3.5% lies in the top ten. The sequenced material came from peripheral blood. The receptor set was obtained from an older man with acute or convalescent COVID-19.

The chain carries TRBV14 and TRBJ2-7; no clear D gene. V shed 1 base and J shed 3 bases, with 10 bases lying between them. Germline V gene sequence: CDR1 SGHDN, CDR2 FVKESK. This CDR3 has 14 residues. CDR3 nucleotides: TGTGCCAGCAGCCAAGGCCCGGTCTACTACGAGCAGTACTTC. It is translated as CASSQGPVYYEQYF.

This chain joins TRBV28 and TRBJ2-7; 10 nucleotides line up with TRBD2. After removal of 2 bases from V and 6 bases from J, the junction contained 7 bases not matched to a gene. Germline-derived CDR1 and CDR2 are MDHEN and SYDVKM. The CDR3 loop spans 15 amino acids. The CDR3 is CASSLVAGGSSEQYF. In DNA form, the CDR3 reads TGTGCCAGCAGTTTAGTAGCGGGAGGATCTAGCGAGCAGTACTTC.

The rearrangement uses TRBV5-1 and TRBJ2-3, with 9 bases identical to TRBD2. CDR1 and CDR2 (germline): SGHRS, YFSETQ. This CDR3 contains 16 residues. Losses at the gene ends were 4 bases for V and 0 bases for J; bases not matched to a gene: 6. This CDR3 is CASSILTSGSTDTQYF. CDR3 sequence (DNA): TGCGCCAGCAGCATCTTGACTAGCGGAAGCACAGATACGCAGTATTTT. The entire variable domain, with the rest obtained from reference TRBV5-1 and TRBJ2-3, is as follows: KAGVTQTPRYLIKTRGQQVTLSCSPISGHRSVSWYQQTPGQGLQFLFEYFSETQRNKGNFPGRFSGRQFSNSRSEMNVSTLELGDSALYLCASSILTSGSTDTQYFGPGTRLTVL.

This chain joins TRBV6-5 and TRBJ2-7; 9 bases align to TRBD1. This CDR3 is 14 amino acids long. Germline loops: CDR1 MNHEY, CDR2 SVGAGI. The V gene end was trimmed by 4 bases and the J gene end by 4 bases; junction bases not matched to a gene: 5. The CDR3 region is CASSSFGQGYEQYF. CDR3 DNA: TGTGCCAGCAGTTCCTTCGGACAGGGGTACGAGCAGTACTTC.

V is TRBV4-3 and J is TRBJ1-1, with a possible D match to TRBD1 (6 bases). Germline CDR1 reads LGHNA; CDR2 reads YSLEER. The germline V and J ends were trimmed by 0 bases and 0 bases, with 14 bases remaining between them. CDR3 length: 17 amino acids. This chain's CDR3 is CASSQDSRGPMNTEAFF. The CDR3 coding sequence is TGCGCCAGCAGCCAAGATAGCAGGGGACCCATGAACACTGAAGCTTTCTTT.

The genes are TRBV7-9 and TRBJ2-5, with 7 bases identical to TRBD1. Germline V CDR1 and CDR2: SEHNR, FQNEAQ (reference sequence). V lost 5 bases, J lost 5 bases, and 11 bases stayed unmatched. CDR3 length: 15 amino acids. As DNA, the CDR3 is TGTGCCAGCAGCCCGACGTTAGGGGGCTGGGAGACCCAGTACTTC. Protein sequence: CASSPTLGGWETQYF.

This chain's CDR3 is CASSYDAGGTDTQYF. In DNA, the CDR3 is TGTGCCAGCAGTTACGATGCGGGAGGTACAGATACGCAGTATTTT. The chain couples TRBV6-6 to TRBJ2-3, with TRBD2 matching 8 bases. This CDR3 spans 15 amino acids. The J segment lost 3 bases and the V segment lost 2 bases, leaving 4 bases of the junction unmatched. CDR1 MNHNY and CDR2 SVGAGI come from the germline V gene (reference sequence).

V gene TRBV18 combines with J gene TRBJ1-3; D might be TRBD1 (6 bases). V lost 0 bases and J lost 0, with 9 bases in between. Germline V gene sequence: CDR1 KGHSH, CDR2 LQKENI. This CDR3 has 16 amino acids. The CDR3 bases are TGTGCCAGCTCACCACCGACAGGCCGCTCTGGAAACACCATATATTTT. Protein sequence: CASSPPTGRSGNTIYF.

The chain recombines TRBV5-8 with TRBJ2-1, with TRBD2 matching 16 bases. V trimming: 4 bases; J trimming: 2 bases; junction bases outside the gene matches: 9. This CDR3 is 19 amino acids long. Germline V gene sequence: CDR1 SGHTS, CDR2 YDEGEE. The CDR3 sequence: CASSPTGLAGGPTYNEQFF. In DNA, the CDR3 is TGTGCCAGCAGCCCGACGGGACTAGCGGGAGGGCCGACCTACAATGAGCAGTTCTTC.

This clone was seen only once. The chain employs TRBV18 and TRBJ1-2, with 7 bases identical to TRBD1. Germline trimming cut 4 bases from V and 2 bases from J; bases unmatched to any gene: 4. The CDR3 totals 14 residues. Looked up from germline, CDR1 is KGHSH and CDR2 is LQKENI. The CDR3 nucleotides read TGTGCCAGCTCACTCCAGGGGGTGAACTATGGCTACACCTTC. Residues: CASSLQGVNYGYTF.

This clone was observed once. The CDR3 region has the DNA TGTGCCAGCGAACAGGGTGGTGAGTCCATGAACACTGAAGCTTTCTTT. The encoded protein is CASEQGGESMNTEAFF. The chain has TRBV28 and TRBJ1-1; D might be TRBD1 (6 bases). The CDR3 is made up of 16 amino acids. The V gene's germline CDR1 is MDHEN and CDR2 SYDVKM. The ends were cut back, 8 bases at V and 0 bases at J, with 19 bases in the middle. The complete variable domain, with remaining parts taken from reference TRBV28 and TRBJ1-1, reads DVKVTQSSRYLVKRTGEKVFLECVQDMDHENMFWYRQDPGLGLRLIYFSYDVKMKEKGDIPEGYSVSREKKERFSLILESASTNQTSMYLCASEQGGESMNTEAFFGQGTRLTVV.

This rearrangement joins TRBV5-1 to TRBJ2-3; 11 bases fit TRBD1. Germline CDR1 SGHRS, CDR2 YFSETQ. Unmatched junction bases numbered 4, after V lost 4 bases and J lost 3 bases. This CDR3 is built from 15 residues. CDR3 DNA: TGCGCCAGCAGCACGGGACAGGGGGTGACAGATACGCAGTATTTT. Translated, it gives CASSTGQGVTDTQYF. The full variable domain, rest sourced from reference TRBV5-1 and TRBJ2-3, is KAGVTQTPRYLIKTRGQQVTLSCSPISGHRSVSWYQQTPGQGLQFLFEYFSETQRNKGNFPGRFSGRQFSNSRSEMNVSTLELGDSALYLCASSTGQGVTDTQYFGPGTRLTVL.